This T cell receptor beta chain was recovered during a study of human T cells and chemical hapten exposure. Background on the study: The sensitizing agent was 2% DPC, placed on roughly 2 cm by roughly 2 cm of upper inner arm skin.

This clonotype was counted many times. Its antigen is as yet unknown. Unique molecular identifiers were attached to individual cDNA molecules within the library. TCRdb recomputed calls from the RACE reads with MiXCR, one row per CDR3 protein. The sample has some 250,000 distinct CDR3 sequences; approximately 7.5% are singletons. Findings and caveats of the study: The formation of large CDR3 similarity clusters by expanded TCRs significantly exceeded that of controls.

The time point here: pre-sensitization, week 0. Treatment of the sample: therapeutic diphenylcyclopropenone sensitization with weekly scalp DPC. The receptor's source is a man aged 18 to 35 with alopecia areata. Some clones in this sample may be carry-over from other donors' samples. Here the sequenced sample was whole blood, taken in connection with sensitization to the hapten diphenylcyclopropenone (DPC).

CDR3 DNA sequence: TGCAGCGTTGATTGGGGCCAAATAGGGGCCAAAAACATTCAGTACTTC. Translation gives CSVDWGQIGAKNIQYF. The J gene is TRBJ2-4, the V gene TRBV29-1, with D possibly TRBD1 on 5 matching bases. Germline lookup yields CDR1 SQVTM and CDR2 ANQGSEA. This CDR3 has 16 amino acids. Trimming pared 3 bases from V and 1 base from J, leaving 16 bases between.